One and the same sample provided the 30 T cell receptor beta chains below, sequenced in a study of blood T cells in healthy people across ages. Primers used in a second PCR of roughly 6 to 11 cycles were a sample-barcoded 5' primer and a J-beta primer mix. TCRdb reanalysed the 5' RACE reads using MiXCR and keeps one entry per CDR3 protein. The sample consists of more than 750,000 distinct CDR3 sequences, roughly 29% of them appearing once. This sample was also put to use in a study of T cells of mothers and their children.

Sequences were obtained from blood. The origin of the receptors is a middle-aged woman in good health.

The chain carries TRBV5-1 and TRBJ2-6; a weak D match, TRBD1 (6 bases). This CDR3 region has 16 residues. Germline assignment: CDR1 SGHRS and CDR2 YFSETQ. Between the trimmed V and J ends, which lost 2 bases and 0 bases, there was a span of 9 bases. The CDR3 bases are TGCGCCAGCAGCTTTGGACAGCTCTCTGGGGCCAACGTCCTGACTTTC. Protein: CASSFGQLSGANVLTF.

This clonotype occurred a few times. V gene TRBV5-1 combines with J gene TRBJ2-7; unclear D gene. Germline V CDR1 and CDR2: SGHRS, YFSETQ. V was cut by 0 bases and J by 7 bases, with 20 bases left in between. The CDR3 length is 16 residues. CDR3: CASSLEAQTSYNEQYF. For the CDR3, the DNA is TGCGCCAGCAGCTTGGAGGCCCAAACTTCCTACAATGAGCAGTACTTC.

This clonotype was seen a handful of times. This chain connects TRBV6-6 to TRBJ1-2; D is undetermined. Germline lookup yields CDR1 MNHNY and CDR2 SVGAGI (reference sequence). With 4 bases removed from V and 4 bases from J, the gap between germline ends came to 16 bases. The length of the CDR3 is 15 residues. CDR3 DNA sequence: TGTGCCAGCAGTTCTCCGACGTCGGTGATCTATGGCTACACCTTC. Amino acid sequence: CASSSPTSVIYGYTF.

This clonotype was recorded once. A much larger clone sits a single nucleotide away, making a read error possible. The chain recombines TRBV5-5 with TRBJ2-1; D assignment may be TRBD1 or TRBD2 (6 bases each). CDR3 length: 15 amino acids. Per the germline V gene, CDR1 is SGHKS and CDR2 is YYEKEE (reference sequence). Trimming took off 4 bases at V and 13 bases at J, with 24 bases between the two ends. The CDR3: CASSREGGPGKTQFF. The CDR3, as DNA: TGTGCCAGCAGCCGGGAAGGGGGGCCAGGGAAGACCCAGTTCTTC.

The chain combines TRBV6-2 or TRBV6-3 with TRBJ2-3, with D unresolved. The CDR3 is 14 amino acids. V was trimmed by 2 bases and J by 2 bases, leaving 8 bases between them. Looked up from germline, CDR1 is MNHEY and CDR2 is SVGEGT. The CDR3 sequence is CASSYKAYTDTQYF. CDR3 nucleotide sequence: TGTGCCAGCAGTTACAAGGCCTACACAGATACGCAGTATTTT.

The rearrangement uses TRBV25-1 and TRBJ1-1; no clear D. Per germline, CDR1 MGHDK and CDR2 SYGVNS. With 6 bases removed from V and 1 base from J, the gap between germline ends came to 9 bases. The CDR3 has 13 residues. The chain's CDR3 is CASRDAGNTEAFF. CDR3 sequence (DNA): TGTGCCAGCAGGGATGCGGGGAACACTGAAGCTTTCTTT.

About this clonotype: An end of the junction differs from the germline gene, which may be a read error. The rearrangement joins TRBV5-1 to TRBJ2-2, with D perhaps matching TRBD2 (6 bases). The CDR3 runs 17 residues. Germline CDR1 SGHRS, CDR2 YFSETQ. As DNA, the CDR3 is TGCGCCAGCAGTTCGCTCTCAACAGGACCGAACACCGGGGGGCTGTTTTTT. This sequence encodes CASSSLSTGPNTGGLFF.

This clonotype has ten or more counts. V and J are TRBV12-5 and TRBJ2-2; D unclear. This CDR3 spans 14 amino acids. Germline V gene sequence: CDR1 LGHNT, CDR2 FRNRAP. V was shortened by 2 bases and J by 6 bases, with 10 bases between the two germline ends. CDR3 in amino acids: CASGLQPGAGELFF. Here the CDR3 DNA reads TGTGCTAGTGGTTTGCAACCAGGCGCCGGGGAGCTGTTTTTT.

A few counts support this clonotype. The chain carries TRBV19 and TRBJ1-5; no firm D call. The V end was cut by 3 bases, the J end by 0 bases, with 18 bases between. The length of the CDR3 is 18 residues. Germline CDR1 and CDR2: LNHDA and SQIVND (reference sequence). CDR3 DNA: TGTGCCAGTAGTATTGAGGGCACCTACCTTTATAGCAATCAGCCCCAGCATTTT. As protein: CASSIEGTYLYSNQPQHF.

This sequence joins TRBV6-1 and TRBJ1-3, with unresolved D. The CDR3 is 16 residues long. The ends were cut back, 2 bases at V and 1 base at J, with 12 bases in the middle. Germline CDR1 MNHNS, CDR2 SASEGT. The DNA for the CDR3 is TGTGCCAGCAGTGAAAGAGCGCGTGGATCTGGAAACACCATATATTTT. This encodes CASSERARGSGNTIYF.

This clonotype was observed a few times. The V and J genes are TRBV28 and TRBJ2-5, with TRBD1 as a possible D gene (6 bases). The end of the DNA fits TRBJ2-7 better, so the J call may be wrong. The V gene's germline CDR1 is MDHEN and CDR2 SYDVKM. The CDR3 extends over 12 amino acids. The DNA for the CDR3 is TGTGCCAGTAATAGTCAGGGGTACGAGCAGTACTTC. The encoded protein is CASNSQGYEQYF.

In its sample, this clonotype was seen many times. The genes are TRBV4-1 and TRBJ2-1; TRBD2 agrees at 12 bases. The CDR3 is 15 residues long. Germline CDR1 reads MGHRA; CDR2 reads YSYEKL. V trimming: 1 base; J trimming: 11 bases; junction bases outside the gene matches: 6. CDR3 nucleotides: TGCGCCAGCAGCCAAGGGACTAGCGGGGCTTGGCAGCAGTTCTTC. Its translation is CASSQGTSGAWQQFF.

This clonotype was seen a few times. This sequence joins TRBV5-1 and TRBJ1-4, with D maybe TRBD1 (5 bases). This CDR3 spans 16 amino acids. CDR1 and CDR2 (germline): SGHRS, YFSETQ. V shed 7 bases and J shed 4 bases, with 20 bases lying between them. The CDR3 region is CASHGGSVYLNEKLFF. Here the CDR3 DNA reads TGCGCCAGCCATGGGGGGTCTGTTTATCTTAATGAAAAACTGTTTTTT.

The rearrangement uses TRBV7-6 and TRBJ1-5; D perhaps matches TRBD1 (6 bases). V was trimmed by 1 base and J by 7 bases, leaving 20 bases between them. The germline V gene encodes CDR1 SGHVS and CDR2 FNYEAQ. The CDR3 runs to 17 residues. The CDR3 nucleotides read TGTGCCAGCAGCTTAGAGGCAGAGGGCACAGGGTGGCAGCCCCAGCATTTT. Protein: CASSLEAEGTGWQPQHF.

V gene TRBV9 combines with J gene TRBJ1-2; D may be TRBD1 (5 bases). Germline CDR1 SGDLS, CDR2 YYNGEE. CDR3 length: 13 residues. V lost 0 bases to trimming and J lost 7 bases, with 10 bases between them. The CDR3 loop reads CASSVVAGTGYTF. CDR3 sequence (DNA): TGTGCCAGCAGCGTAGTGGCAGGGACTGGCTACACCTTC.

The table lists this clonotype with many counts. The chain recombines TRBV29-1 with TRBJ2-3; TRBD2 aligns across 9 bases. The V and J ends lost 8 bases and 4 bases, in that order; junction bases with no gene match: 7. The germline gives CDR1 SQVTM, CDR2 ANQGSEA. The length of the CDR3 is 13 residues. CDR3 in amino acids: CSFAGGHADTQYF. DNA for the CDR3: TGCAGCTTTGCGGGGGGGCATGCAGATACGCAGTATTTT.

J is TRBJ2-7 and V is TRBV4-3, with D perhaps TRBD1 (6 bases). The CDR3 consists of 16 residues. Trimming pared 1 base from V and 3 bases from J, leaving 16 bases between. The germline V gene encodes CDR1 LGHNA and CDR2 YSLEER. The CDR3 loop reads CASSQGGGRDIYEQYF. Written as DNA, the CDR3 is TGCGCCAGCAGCCAAGGAGGGGGTAGGGATATCTACGAGCAGTACTTC.

CDR3 protein: CASGWGWDQPQHF. CDR3 sequence (DNA): TGTGCCAGCGGGTGGGGGTGGGATCAGCCCCAGCATTTT. The chain employs TRBV2 and TRBJ1-5; a weak D match, TRBD1 (5 bases). Per germline, CDR1 SNHLY and CDR2 FYNNEI. Trimming removed 8 bases at V and 5 bases at J, with 13 bases between. CDR3 length: 13 residues.

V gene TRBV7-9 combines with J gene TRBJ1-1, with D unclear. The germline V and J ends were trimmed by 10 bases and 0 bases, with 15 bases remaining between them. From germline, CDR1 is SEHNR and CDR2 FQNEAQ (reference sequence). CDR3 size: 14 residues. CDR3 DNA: TGTGCCATCACTCAAGACAAACTGAACACTGAAGCTTTCTTT. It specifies CAITQDKLNTEAFF.

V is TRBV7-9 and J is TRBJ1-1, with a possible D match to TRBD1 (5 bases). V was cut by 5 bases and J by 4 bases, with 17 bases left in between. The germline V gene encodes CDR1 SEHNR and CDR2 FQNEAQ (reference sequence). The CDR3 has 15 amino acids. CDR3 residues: CASSRDGPGRTEAFF. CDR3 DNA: TGTGCCAGCAGCCGAGACGGGCCAGGGCGCACTGAAGCTTTCTTT.

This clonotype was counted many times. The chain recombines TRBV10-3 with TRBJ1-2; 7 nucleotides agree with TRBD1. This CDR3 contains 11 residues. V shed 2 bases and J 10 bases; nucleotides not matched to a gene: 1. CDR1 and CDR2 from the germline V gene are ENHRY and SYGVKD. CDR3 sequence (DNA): TGTGCCATCAGTGAGGGGACAGTCTACACCTTC. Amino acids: CAISEGTVYTF.

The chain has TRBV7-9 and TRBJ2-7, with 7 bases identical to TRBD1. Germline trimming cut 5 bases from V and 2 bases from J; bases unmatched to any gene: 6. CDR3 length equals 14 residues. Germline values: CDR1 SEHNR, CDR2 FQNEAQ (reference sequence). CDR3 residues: CASSKGDSAYEQYF. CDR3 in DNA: TGTGCCAGCAGCAAGGGGGACAGCGCCTACGAGCAGTACTTC. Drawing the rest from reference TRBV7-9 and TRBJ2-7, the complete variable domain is DTGVSQNPRHKITKRGQNVTFRCDPISEHNRLYWYRQTLGQGPEFLTYFQNEAQLEKSRLLSDRFSAERPKGSFSTLEIQRTEQGDSAMYLCASSKGDSAYEQYFGPGTRLTVT.

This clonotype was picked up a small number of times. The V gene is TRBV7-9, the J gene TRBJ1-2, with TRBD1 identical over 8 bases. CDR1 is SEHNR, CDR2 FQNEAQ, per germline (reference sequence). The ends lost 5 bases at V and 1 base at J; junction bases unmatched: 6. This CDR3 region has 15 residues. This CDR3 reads CASSPTGGINYGYTF. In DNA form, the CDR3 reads TGTGCCAGCAGCCCCACAGGGGGGATTAACTATGGCTACACCTTC.

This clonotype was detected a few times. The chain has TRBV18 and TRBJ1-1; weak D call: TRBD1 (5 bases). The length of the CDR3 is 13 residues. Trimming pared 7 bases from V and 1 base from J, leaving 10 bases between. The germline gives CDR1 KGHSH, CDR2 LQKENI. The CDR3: CASYAGPNTEAFF. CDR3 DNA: TGTGCCAGCTATGCAGGGCCGAACACTGAAGCTTTCTTT.

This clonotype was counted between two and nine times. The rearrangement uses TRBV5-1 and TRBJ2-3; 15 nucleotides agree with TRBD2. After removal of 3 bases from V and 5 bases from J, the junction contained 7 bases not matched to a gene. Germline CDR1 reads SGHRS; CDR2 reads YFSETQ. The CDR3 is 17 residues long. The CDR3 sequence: CASSSRTSGGALDTQYF. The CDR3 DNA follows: TGCGCCAGCAGCTCCCGGACTAGCGGGGGGGCTTTAGATACGCAGTATTTT.

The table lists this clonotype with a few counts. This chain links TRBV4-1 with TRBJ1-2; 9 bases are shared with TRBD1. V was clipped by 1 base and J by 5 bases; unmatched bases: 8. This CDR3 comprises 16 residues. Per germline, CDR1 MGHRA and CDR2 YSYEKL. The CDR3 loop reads CASSQVQGAKGYGYTF. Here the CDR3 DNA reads TGCGCCAGCAGCCAAGTACAGGGGGCCAAGGGTTATGGCTACACCTTC.

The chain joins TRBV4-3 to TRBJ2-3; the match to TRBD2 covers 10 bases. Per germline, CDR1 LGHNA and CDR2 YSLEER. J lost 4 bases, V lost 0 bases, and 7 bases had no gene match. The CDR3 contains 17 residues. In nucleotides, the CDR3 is TGCGCCAGCAGCCAAGATTTCAGAGCGGGGGGGGCAGATACGCAGTATTTT. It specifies CASSQDFRAGGADTQYF.

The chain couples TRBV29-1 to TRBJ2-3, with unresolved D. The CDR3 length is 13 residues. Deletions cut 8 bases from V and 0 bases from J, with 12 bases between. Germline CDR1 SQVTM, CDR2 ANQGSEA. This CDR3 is CSTPKPSTDTQYF. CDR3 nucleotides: TGCAGCACACCGAAACCCAGCACAGATACGCAGTATTTT.

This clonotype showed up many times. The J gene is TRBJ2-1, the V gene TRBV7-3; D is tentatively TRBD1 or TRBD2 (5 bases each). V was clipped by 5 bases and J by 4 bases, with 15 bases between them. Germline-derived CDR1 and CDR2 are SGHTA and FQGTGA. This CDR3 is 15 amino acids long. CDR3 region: CASSPPGAGYNEQFF. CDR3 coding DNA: TGTGCCAGCAGCCCCCCCGGGGCTGGGTACAATGAGCAGTTCTTC.

For the CDR3, the DNA is TGTGCCAGCAGCCGTGCAGGGAGGGACGAGCAGTACTTC. Translated: CASSRAGRDEQYF. The chain has TRBV3-1 and TRBJ2-7, with 7 bases that match TRBD2. CDR1 and CDR2 (germline): LGHDT, YNNKEL (reference sequence). The CDR3 sequence is 13 residues long. The trim removed 4 bases at V and 5 bases at J, leaving 5 bases unmatched.